The 31 T cell receptor beta chains given below trace back to one sample, sequenced in a study of identical twins. TCRdb recomputed calls from the 5' RACE reads with MiXCR, one row per CDR3 protein. In the table there are 1.5 million to 2 million distinct CDR3 sequences, 32% of which are singletons. Specimen: cord blood. The source is a newborn girl in good health.

The chain links TRBV20-1 to TRBJ2-7; 11 bases agree with TRBD1. The CDR3 covers 15 residues. Looked up from germline, CDR1 is DFQATT and CDR2 is SNEGSKA (reference sequence). Trimming at V came to 0 bases and at J to 5 bases, leaving 6 bases not matched to a gene. CDR3 nucleotide sequence: TGCAGTGCTAGAGATAGTGGGGGACAGGGGGACGAGCAGTACTTC. Translation gives CSARDSGGQGDEQYF.

This clonotype was seen once. The genes are TRBV6-1 and TRBJ1-2, with unresolved D. The CDR3 has 17 amino acids. The germline V gene encodes CDR1 MNHNS and CDR2 SASEGT. V shed 6 bases and J shed 3 bases, with 23 bases lying between them. CDR3 in amino acids: CASSRPLPATRDYGYTF. CDR3 coding DNA: TGTGCCAGCAGCCGTCCCTTACCGGCTACGAGGGACTATGGCTACACCTTC.

The genes are TRBV7-2 and TRBJ2-3, with D possibly being TRBD2 (5 bases). CDR1 is SGHTA, CDR2 FQGNSA, per germline. The ends were cut back, 4 bases at V and 4 bases at J, with 15 bases in the middle. The CDR3 spans 15 residues. The CDR3 nucleotides read TGTGCCAGCAGCTCCTATTCAGTCGGGGCAGATACGCAGTATTTT. This gives the protein CASSSYSVGADTQYF.

The chain carries TRBV15 and TRBJ2-1; 9 nucleotides align to TRBD2. The J call is doubtful: the DNA matches TRBJ2-7 better. The CDR3 has 19 amino acids. Germline V lookup: CDR1 LNHNV, CDR2 YYDKDF (reference sequence). The CDR3 coding sequence is TGTGCCACCAGCCTAGAGTTTCTACCCGGACTAGCGACCTACAATGAGCAGTACTTC. Its translation: CATSLEFLPGLATYNEQYF.

DNA for the CDR3: TGTGCCAGCAGCGATCAAGGGGACACCCTTGGATATGGCTACACCTTC. This codes for CASSDQGDTLGYGYTF. The chain combines TRBV7-2 with TRBJ1-2; a weak D match, TRBD1 (6 bases). The CDR3 runs 16 residues. Trimming took 5 bases from V and 5 from J, leaving 21 bases between them. Germline-derived CDR1 and CDR2 are SGHTA and FQGNSA.

The table lists this clonotype with a count of one. The chain carries TRBV27 and TRBJ2-2; no reliable D call. CDR1 is MNHEY and CDR2 is SMNVEV in the germline V gene (reference sequence). V was clipped by 3 bases and J by 7 bases, with 6 bases between them. This CDR3 region has 12 residues. CDR3 sequence: CASSFLNGELFF. DNA for the CDR3: TGTGCCAGCAGTTTCCTAAACGGGGAGCTGTTTTTT.

The V gene is TRBV9, the J gene TRBJ2-4; D tentatively fits TRBD1 or TRBD2 (5 bases each). Germline CDR1 and CDR2: SGDLS and YYNGEE. Between the trimmed V and J ends, which lost 0 bases and 3 bases, there was a span of 13 bases. CDR3 length equals 16 residues. The chain's CDR3 is CASSVAAGAGKNIQYF. CDR3 nucleotides: TGTGCCAGCAGCGTAGCAGCCGGGGCAGGCAAAAACATTCAGTACTTC.

V is TRBV6-2 or TRBV6-3 and J is TRBJ2-2; D is unclear. Germline assignment: CDR1 MNHEY and CDR2 SVGEGT. There are 15 residues in the CDR3. V lost 3 bases and J 0 bases, leaving 8 bases between the germline ends. DNA for the CDR3: TGTGCCAGCAGTTATGTCCCCACGAACACCGGGGAGCTGTTTTTT. Its protein is CASSYVPTNTGELFF.

This clonotype occurred many times. The chain links TRBV12-3 or TRBV12-4 to TRBJ2-1; D gene ambiguous. The CDR3 has 14 amino acids. V was cut by 2 bases and J by 8 bases, with 13 bases left in between. CDR3 in amino acids: CASSLTRVRHEQFF. CDR3 nucleotides: TGTGCCAGCAGTTTAACCCGGGTCAGGCATGAGCAGTTCTTC.

In this sample, this clonotype turned up a few times. The V call is TRBV12-3 or TRBV12-4, the J call TRBJ2-1, with 9 nucleotides matching TRBD2. This CDR3 spans 15 amino acids. V was pared by 2 bases and J by 7 bases, with 6 bases of the junction left unmatched. The CDR3: CASSLRRGGGNEQFF. CDR3 DNA: TGTGCCAGCAGTTTACGGCGGGGGGGCGGGAATGAGCAGTTCTTC.

The V call is TRBV6-1, the J call TRBJ2-1, with D perhaps TRBD2 (7 bases). Per germline, CDR1 MNHNS and CDR2 SASEGT. V lost 3 bases and J 3 bases, leaving 30 bases between the germline ends. This CDR3 comprises 21 residues. This CDR3 reads CASSDLYREGGVGRFYNEQFF. The CDR3 DNA is TGTGCCAGCAGTGATCTTTACAGGGAGGGAGGGGTGGGAAGGTTCTACAATGAGCAGTTCTTC.

This rearrangement joins TRBV27 to TRBJ2-4; a weak D match, TRBD2 (6 bases). The J call is in doubt because the DNA end fits TRBJ2-7 better. CDR1 MNHEY and CDR2 SMNVEV come from the germline V gene (reference sequence). The CDR3 is 15 amino acids. CDR3 in amino acids: CASSWTIGTANEQYF. The CDR3 DNA is TGTGCCAGTTCGTGGACTATCGGGACGGCGAACGAGCAGTACTTC.

A remark on this clonotype: A read error may explain this, as a much larger clone is one base away. V usage is TRBV20-1 and J usage is TRBJ2-1; 7 nucleotides align to TRBD2. The J call is doubtful: the DNA matches TRBJ2-7 better. The CDR3 sequence is 14 residues long. Germline CDR1 and CDR2: DFQATT and SNEGSKA (reference sequence). Here the CDR3 reads CSARDPLTSAEQYF. CDR3 in DNA: TGCAGTGCTAGAGATCCCCTAACTAGCGCTGAGCAGTACTTC.

The J gene is TRBJ1-2, the V gene TRBV5-4; D ambiguous. V dropped 1 base and J dropped 4 bases, with 8 bases sitting between them. The CDR3 runs 13 residues. The V gene's germline CDR1 is SGHNT and CDR2 YYREEE (reference sequence). The CDR3 here is CASSLWRLYGYTF. The CDR3 region has the DNA TGTGCCAGCAGCTTGTGGCGGCTCTATGGCTACACCTTC.

This clonotype was observed once. This chain links TRBV9 with TRBJ2-1; D remains ambiguous. Germline CDR1 is SGDLS and CDR2 is YYNGEE. The V end was cut by 4 bases, the J end by 5 bases, with 7 bases between. CDR3 size: 12 residues. The CDR3 sequence is CASSPHNNEQFF. The CDR3, as DNA: TGTGCCAGCAGCCCGCACAACAATGAGCAGTTCTTC.

This clonotype occurred once. The V call is TRBV20-1, the J call TRBJ2-1; 10 bases line up with TRBD2. This CDR3 contains 15 residues. The V and J ends lost 1 base and 11 bases, in that order; junction bases with no gene match: 11. CDR1 and CDR2 from the germline V gene are DFQATT and SNEGSKA (reference sequence). CDR3 region: CSARVVGLAGDKQFF. CDR3 DNA: TGCAGTGCTAGAGTAGTAGGGCTAGCGGGAGATAAGCAGTTCTTC.

V gene TRBV20-1 combines with J gene TRBJ2-7, with 9 bases matching TRBD2. The CDR3 has 14 residues. V lost 6 bases and J lost 2; bases outside the gene matches: 8. CDR1 is DFQATT, CDR2 SNEGSKA, per germline (reference sequence). CDR3 in DNA: TGCAGTGCGAGGCTAGCGGGATGGGCCTACGAGCAGTACTTC. This codes for CSARLAGWAYEQYF.

This CDR3 reads CASSFNSGDLDYGYTF. DNA of the CDR3: TGTGCCAGCAGCTTCAACTCCGGGGACCTCGACTATGGCTACACCTTC. This chain links TRBV11-3 with TRBJ1-2; the D gene is possibly TRBD1 (5 bases). CDR1 and CDR2 (germline): SGHNT, YENEEA. The V end lost 3 bases, the J end lost 3 bases, and 17 bases lay between the germline ends. The CDR3 has 16 amino acids.

This clonotype turned up a few times. The genes are TRBV29-1 and TRBJ1-2; possibly TRBD1 for D (6 bases). The CDR3 consists of 15 residues. CDR1 and CDR2 from the germline V gene are SQVTM and ANQGSEA. The V gene lost 1 base and the J gene lost 1 base, with 13 bases spanning the gap. The CDR3 loop is CSVEGGLQGNYGYTF. The CDR3 coding sequence is TGCAGCGTTGAAGGGGGGCTACAGGGTAACTATGGCTACACCTTC.

The chain combines TRBV7-2 with TRBJ2-3, with TRBD2 identical over 13 bases. This CDR3 region has 17 residues. With V trimmed by 3 bases and J by 6 bases, 9 bases remained unmatched. Germline-derived CDR1 and CDR2 are SGHTA and FQGNSA. The CDR3 DNA reads as TGTGCCAGCAGCTTTGCTCAACTAGCGGGAGGGCTGGATACGCAGTATTTT. Translation: CASSFAQLAGGLDTQYF.

In its sample, this clonotype was seen a few times. This chain joins TRBV7-9 and TRBJ2-5, with a tentative D call TRBD1 (5 bases). The germline gives CDR1 SEHNR, CDR2 FQNEAQ (reference sequence). The germline V and J ends were trimmed by 6 bases and 3 bases, with 11 bases remaining between them. CDR3 length equals 13 residues. CDR3 coding DNA: TGTGCCAGCAGAGGAGACAGAAAAGAGACCCAGTACTTC. Translation: CASRGDRKETQYF.

The chain is built from TRBV7-2 and TRBJ2-2; 7 bases agree with TRBD2. The CDR3 runs to 16 residues. From germline, CDR1 is SGHTA and CDR2 FQGNSA. Trimming took 2 bases from V and 7 from J; bases not matched to a gene: 10. CDR3 DNA sequence: TGTGCCAGCAGCTTATACGGACTAGTAGATCACGGGGAGCTGTTTTTT. Translated: CASSLYGLVDHGELFF.

The chain couples TRBV5-1 to TRBJ1-1; D unclear. Germline V gene lookup returns CDR1 SGHRS and CDR2 YFSETQ. This CDR3 has 14 residues. Trimming took off 1 base at V and 1 base at J, with 8 bases between the two ends. DNA of the CDR3: TGCGCCAGCAGCTTGTATAAGGAGAACACTGAAGCTTTCTTT. Amino acid sequence: CASSLYKENTEAFF.

Points on this clonotype: The junction and the germline gene differ at one end; a read error may be behind it. The V call is TRBV10-3, the J call TRBJ1-1; 8 bases map to TRBD1. The CDR3 is 13 amino acids. CDR1 is ENHRY, CDR2 SYGVKD, per germline. The DNA of the CDR3 is TGTGCCATCGGTGACAGGGGTGACACTGAAGCTTTCTTT. Protein product: CAIGDRGDTEAFF.

The chain links TRBV27 to TRBJ2-7; TRBD1 agrees at 11 bases. After removal of 8 bases from V and 5 bases from J, the junction contained 8 bases not matched to a gene. Germline assignment: CDR1 MNHEY and CDR2 SMNVEV (reference sequence). This CDR3 comprises 14 residues. For the CDR3, the DNA is TGTGCCAGCGCCAGGCGGGACAGGGGGGACGAGCAGTACTTC. Translated, it gives CASARRDRGDEQYF.

This clonotype was detected only a few times. The chain has TRBV20-1 and TRBJ2-1, with TRBD1 matching over 9 bases. CDR1 and CDR2 (germline): DFQATT, SNEGSKA (reference sequence). This CDR3 is built from 16 residues. V lost 1 base to trimming and J lost 5 bases; unmatched junction nucleotides: 9. DNA for the CDR3: TGCAGTGCTAGAGTAAGAACCGGGACAGGGCACAATGAGCAGTTCTTC. It codes for CSARVRTGTGHNEQFF.

This rearrangement joins TRBV25-1 to TRBJ2-7, with D perhaps TRBD1 or TRBD2 (5 bases each). V was trimmed by 0 bases and J by 3 bases, leaving 18 bases between them. CDR1 and CDR2 (germline): MGHDK, SYGVNS. This CDR3 spans 17 amino acids. The DNA of the CDR3 is TGTGCCAGCAGTGAATATTACTACCCTGGGGGTGACTACGAGCAGTACTTC. Its protein is CASSEYYYPGGDYEQYF.

This clonotype was detected many times. The chain employs TRBV27 and TRBJ2-1; a weak D match, TRBD2 (6 bases). Germline-derived CDR1 and CDR2 are MNHEY and SMNVEV (reference sequence). Trimming stripped 3 bases from V and 3 bases from J, with 9 bases between. CDR3 length equals 14 residues. CDR3 DNA sequence: TGTGCCAGCAGTTTGAGCGGGTACTACAATGAGCAGTTCTTC. Protein: CASSLSGYYNEQFF.

The gene calls are TRBV7-9 and TRBJ2-1; D uncertain. Germline loops: CDR1 SEHNR, CDR2 FQNEAQ (reference sequence). The CDR3 is made up of 17 amino acids. V was trimmed by 3 bases and J by 0 bases, leaving 15 bases between them. The CDR3 region is CASSFGPHRDSYNEQFF. CDR3 nucleotide sequence: TGTGCCAGCAGCTTTGGACCCCATAGGGACTCCTACAATGAGCAGTTCTTC.

This clonotype was counted a few times. The CDR3 sequence is CASMDSLNTEAFF. The CDR3 nucleotides read TGCGCCAGCATGGACAGCTTAAACACTGAAGCTTTCTTT. This chain uses TRBV5-1 with TRBJ1-1, with D possibly TRBD1 on 6 matching bases. The CDR3 covers 13 residues. The germline gives CDR1 SGHRS, CDR2 YFSETQ. V was trimmed by 6 bases and J by 2 bases, leaving 11 bases between them.

The chain carries TRBV4-1 and TRBJ2-1; 10 bases are a match to TRBD2. Trimming at V came to 3 bases and at J to 7 bases, leaving 6 bases not matched to a gene. Germline loops: CDR1 MGHRA, CDR2 YSYEKL. The CDR3 covers 15 residues. The CDR3 loop reads CASSHPAGGQNEQFF. Written as DNA, the CDR3 is TGCGCCAGCAGCCATCCAGCGGGGGGGCAAAATGAGCAGTTCTTC.